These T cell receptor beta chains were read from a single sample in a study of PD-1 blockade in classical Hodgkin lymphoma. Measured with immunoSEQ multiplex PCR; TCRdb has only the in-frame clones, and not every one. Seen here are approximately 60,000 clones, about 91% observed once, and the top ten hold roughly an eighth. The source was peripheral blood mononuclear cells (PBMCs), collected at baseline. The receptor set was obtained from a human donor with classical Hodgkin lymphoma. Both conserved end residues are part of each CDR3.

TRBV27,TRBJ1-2,CASSLTDRGKNYGYTF
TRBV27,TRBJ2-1,CASSLSNRGYNEQFF
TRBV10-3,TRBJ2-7,CAISDLDAEQYF
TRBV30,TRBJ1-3,CALEGWGDSGNTIYF
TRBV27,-,CASSPGTGGYEQYF
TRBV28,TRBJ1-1,CASVRGIGEAFF
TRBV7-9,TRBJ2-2,CASSSGGSGGATGELFF
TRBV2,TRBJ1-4,CASSAAVTNEKLFF
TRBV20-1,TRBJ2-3,CSAGGDTQYF
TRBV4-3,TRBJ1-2,CASSQNLPGQVLGGYTF
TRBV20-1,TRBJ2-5,CSVVKGGTQYF
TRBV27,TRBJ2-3,CASLGTSGSSTDTQYF
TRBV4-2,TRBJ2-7,CASSQDRGTAHEQYF
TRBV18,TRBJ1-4,CASSRGRTNEKLFF
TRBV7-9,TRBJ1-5,CASSLDMGGNQPQHF
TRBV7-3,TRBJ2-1,CASSLTPAASGGVYEQFF
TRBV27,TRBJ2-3,CASSLSPSDTQYF
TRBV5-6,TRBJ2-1,CASSPRANNEQFF
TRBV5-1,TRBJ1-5,CASSRTGSGQPQHF
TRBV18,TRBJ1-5,CASSIQGVNQPQHF
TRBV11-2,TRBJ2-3,CASSPRGWGLNTDTQYF
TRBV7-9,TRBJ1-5,CASSPRGQPQHF
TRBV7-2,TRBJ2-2,CASSSGLYTGELFF
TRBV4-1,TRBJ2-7,CASSQDLGEAEQYF
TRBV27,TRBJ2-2,CASSSPWDAGTGELFF
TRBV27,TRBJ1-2,CASTPHGGSSYGYTF
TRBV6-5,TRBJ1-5,CASEPGPGYQPQHF
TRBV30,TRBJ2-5,CAWDVGAQETQYF
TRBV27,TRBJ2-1,CASSSSVWVPGDNEQFF
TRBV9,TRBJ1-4,CASSVGWGSNEKLFF
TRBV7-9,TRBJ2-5,CASPWGFPETQYF
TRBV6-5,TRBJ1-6,CASSYSGTGINSPLHF
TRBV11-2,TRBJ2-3,CASSSIAGISTDTQYF
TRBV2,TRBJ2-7,CASSSRSGTAYEQYF
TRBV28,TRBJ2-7,CASSLAQERSEQYF
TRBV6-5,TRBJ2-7,CASTKGGEQYF
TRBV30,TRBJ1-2,CAWSVWRGGYTF
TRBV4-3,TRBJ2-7,CASSQGTNSYEQYF
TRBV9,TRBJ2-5,CASNPGNAETQYF
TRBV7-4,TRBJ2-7,CASSFVQGPSYEQYF
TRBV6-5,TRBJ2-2,CASSYWGAGELFF
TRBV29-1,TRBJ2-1,CSVVSLLNYNEQFF
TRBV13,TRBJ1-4,CASSLTGNEKLFF
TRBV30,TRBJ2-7,CAWSRRTYEQYF
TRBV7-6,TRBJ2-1,CASSLVFGYNEQFF